This T cell receptor beta chain was profiled in a study of CD8 T cell repertoires and HIV-1 epitope variants (dated by TCRdb to 2020 to 2021). Study-wide context: Twenty-five peptides representing autologous and known Gag and Nef epitope variants were each used to stimulate T cells in separate culture wells. Control conditions included a CMV, EBV and flu peptide pool, the Ebola AY9 epitope as negative control, and a no-peptide well. The epitopes tested covered three Gag epitope families plus Nef HW9 and YT9. T cells were enriched using the EasySep Human T Cell Enrichment Kit and then co-cultured with an equal number of autologous T cell-negative cells acting as antigen-presenting cells. Cultures were maintained for 9 to 10 days in IMDM with gentamicin, and half-media changes adding IL-2, IL-7 and IL-15 were performed on days 3 and 7. An aliquot of 1M T cells was saved as an uncultured baseline condition, separate from the roughly 80 T cell cultures. A total of around 83 T cell cultures were run, with each culture condition performed in triplicate except for one peptide, which was performed in duplicate.

TCR beta CDR3 regions were sequenced at survey depth on the immunoSEQ platform. The QIAamp DNA micro kit was used to extract genomic DNA from every cultured and uncultured CD8+ T cell population. The authors processed their data as follows. Samples with fewer than 5,000 productive reads were excluded, which removed about 6% of the roughly 75 HIV peptide-stimulated cultures. A MANAFEST web app trimmed sequences to CDR3 and removed nonproductive sequences, CDR3s under 5 amino acids, and those not starting C or ending F/W. Clonotypes were classified as antigen-specific only if expansion was observed in at least 2 of 3 replicates versus the no-peptide control at FDR 0.01, only within one epitope family. A specific clonotype also had to show a frequency at least fivefold higher than in wells stimulated with peptides from other epitope families. TCRdb obtained this table from immuneACCESS and retained in-frame rearrangements with V and J assigned. These tables miss some clones; where compared with another copy, unresolved V genes account for less than half of the shortfall, and the remainder is unexplained. V and J calls and clone size come straight from that table; D and trimming were deduced from the DNA. A total of about 5,600 clones appear in this sample, more than 60% of them only once. The top ten clones comprise about 41% of the sample.

As concerns this clone: Its recognized antigen is unknown. The input lacks base qualities; no much larger clone sits a single base away.

The EasySep Human CD8+ T Cell Enrichment Kit was used on day 10 to isolate CD8+ T cells from every culture. From the cysteine through the phenylalanine, the CDR3 covers 15 amino acids. The DNA shown is the 45-base CDR3, in frame from base 1. At the junction V is shortened by 3 bases and J by 4 bases; bases outside the gene matches: 6. The germline V gene encodes CDR1 SEHNR and CDR2 FQNEAQ (reference sequence). Overall results and qualifications from the work: Roughly 10 antigen-specific TCR beta clonotypes were identified, and six of them appeared cross-reactive for autologous or known escape epitope variants. Roughly 5 clonotypes recognized the Nef KF9 family and one clonotype recognized the HW9 family, while no responses to the TAALDMSHF plasma variant were seen. The assay could identify only TCR beta chains and pointed to proliferation in response to antigen, not to T cell function or cytokine profile.

The sample was cultured CD8+ T cells derived from PBMCs. Recombination joined TRBV7-9 with TRBJ2-5; TRBD2 fits 9 bases in the junction. The sequence was obtained from a male donor with HIV. At the DNA level, the sequence is TGTGCCAGCAGCTTCTTTAGCGGGAGTGGAGAGACCCAGTACTTC. This is translated as CASSFFSGSGETQYF.